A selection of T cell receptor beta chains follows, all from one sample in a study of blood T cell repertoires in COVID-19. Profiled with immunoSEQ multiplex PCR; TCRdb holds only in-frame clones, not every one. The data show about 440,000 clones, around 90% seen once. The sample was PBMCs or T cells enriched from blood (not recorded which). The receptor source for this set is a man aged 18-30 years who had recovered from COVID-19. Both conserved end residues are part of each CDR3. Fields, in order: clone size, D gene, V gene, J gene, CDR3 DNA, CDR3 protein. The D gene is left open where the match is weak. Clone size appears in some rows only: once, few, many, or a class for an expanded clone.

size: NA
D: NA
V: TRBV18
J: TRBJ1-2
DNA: TGTGCCAGCTCACCACCGCCAGGTGCCTATGGCTACACCTTC
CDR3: CASSPPPGAYGYTF

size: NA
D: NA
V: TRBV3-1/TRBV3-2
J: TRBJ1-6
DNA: TGTGCCAGCAGGGACAGTACCCCGAGCCTAAATTCACCCCTCCACTTT
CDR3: CASRDSTPSLNSPLHF

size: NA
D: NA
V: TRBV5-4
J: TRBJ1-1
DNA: TGTGCCAGCAGCTTGTCTCTAGGGAACACTGAAGCTTTCTTT
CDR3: CASSLSLGNTEAFF

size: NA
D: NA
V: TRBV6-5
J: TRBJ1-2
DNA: TGTGCCAGCAGGGGCAGGGGCGACGTCTACTATGGCTACACCTTC
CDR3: CASRGRGDVYYGYTF

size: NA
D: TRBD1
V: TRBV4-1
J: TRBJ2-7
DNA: TGCGCCAGCAGCCAAGGACAGGGCTACTACGAGCAGTACTTC
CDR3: CASSQGQGYYEQYF

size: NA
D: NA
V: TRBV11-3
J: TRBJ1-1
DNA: TGTGCCAGCAGCTTAGAAGGAGATACTGAAGCTTTCTTT
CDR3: CASSLEGDTEAFF

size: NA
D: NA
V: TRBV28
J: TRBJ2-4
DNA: TGTGCCAGCAGCGGACACACCAAAAACATTCAGTACTTC
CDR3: CASSGHTKNIQYF

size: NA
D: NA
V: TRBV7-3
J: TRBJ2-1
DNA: TGTGCCAGCAGCTTAATAACGGACTCAGAGCAGTTCTTC
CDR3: CASSLITDSEQFF

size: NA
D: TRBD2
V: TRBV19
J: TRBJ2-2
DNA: TGTGCCAGTAGGCTAGCGGGAGAGGTATCCGCCGGGGAGCTGTTTTTT
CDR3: CASRLAGEVSAGELFF

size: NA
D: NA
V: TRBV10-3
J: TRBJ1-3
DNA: TGTGCCATTTCAACAGGGAGCGGAAACACCATATATTTT
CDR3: CAISTGSGNTIYF

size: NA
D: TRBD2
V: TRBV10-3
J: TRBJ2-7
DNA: TGTGCCATCAGTGGGGCCACTAGCGGGAGGATCTACGAGCAGTACTTC
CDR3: CAISGATSGRIYEQYF

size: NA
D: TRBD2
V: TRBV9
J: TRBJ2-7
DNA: TGTGCCAGCAGCCCCCGGGACTATTACTACGAGCAGTACTTC
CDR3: CASSPRDYYYEQYF

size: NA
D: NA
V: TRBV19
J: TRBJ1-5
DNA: TGTGCCAGTCTAAGCGCTGGTGGACAGCCCCAGCATTTT
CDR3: CASLSAGGQPQHF

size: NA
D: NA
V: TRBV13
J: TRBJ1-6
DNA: TGTGCCAGCAGCTTAGAGGGCGGGAATTCACCCCTCCACTTT
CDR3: CASSLEGGNSPLHF

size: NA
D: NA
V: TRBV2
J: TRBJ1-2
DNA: TGTGCCAGCAGACCAAGAAGGGGAGGGATTAACTATGGCTACACCTTC
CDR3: CASRPRRGGINYGYTF

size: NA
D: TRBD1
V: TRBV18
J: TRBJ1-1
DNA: TGTGCCAGCTCACCCACCGGGACAGGGATGAACACTGAAGCTTTCTTT
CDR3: CASSPTGTGMNTEAFF

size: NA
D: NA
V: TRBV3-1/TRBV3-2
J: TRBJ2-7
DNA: TGTGCCAGCAGCCACCGCGGGTCCTACGAGCAGTACTTC
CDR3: CASSHRGSYEQYF

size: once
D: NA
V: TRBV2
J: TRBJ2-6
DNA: TGTGCCAGCAGTAGGACAGCTTATTCCCCCTCTGGGGCCAACGTCCTGACTTTC
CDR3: CASSRTAYSPSGANVLTF

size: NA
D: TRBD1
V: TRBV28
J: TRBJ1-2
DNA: TGTGCCAGCAGTCCCGAGTACAAGGACAGGGACAGGAATGGCTACACCTTC
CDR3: CASSPEYKDRDRNGYTF

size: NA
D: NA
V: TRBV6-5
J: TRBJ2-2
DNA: TGTGCCAGCAGTTACTGGCAGGGGAGCACCGGGGAGCTGTTTTTT
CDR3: CASSYWQGSTGELFF

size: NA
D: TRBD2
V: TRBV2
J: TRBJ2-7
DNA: TGTGCCAGCAGGCTAGCGGGACTCTCCTACGAGCAGTACTTC
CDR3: CASRLAGLSYEQYF

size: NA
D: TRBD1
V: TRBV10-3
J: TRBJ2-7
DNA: TGTGCCATCAGAGCGACAGGGGAGCTGGTGGAGCAGTACTTC
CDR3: CAIRATGELVEQYF

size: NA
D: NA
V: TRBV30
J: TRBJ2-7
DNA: TGTGCCTGGAGAGGTTTAGGGAGTTACTACGAGCAGTACTTC
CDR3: CAWRGLGSYYEQYF

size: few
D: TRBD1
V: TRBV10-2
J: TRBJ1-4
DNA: TGCGCCAGCGTGGACAGGGTTAATGAAAAACTGTTTTTT
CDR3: CASVDRVNEKLFF

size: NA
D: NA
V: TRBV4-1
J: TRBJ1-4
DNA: TGCGCCAGCAGCCAAATTTGGGGCGAAAAACCGGGACTGTTTTTT
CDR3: CASSQIWGEKPGLFF

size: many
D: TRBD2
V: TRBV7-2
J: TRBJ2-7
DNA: TGTGCCAGCAGCTTAGTCTCCCAGCGGGGGGACCCCTACGAGCAGTACTTC
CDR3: CASSLVSQRGDPYEQYF

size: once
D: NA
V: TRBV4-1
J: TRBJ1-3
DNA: TGCGCCAGCAGCCAAGACACCTCGGGGAGGGGAACTGGAAACACCATATATTTT
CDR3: CASSQDTSGRGTGNTIYF

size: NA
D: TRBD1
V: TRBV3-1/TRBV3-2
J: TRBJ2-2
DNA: TGTGCCAGCAGCTCCTGGGACAGTAACACCGGGGAGCTGTTTTTT
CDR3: CASSSWDSNTGELFF

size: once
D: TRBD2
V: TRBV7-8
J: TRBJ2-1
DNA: TGTGCCAGCAAACTTGGACAGGGGAACACCGGGACTAGCGGAAACAATGAGCAGTTCTTC
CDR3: CASKLGQGNTGTSGNNEQFF

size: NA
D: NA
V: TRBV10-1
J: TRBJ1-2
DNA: TGCGCCAGCAGTTGGAGGGGAAGGGACTATGGCTACACCTTC
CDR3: CASSWRGRDYGYTF

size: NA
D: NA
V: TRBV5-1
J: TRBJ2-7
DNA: TGCGCCAGCAGCTATGGGGGCAGAACCACCTACGAGCAGTACTTC
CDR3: CASSYGGRTTYEQYF

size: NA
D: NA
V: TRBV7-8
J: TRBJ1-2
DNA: TGTGCCAGCAGCTTAGGACACTCTAACTATGGCTACACCTTC
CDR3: CASSLGHSNYGYTF

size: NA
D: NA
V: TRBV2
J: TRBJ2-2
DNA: TGTGCCAGCTGGGATGGGGGGGGCCCACCCGGGGAGCTGTTTTTT
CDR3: CASWDGGGPPGELFF

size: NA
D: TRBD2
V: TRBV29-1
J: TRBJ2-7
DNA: TGCAGCGTTCTCCTGGCGGGAGGGATTGTCGAGCAGTACTTC
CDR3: CSVLLAGGIVEQYF

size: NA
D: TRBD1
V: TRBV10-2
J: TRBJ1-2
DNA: TGCGCCAGCAGTACAGGGGTCTATGGCTACACCTTC
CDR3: CASSTGVYGYTF

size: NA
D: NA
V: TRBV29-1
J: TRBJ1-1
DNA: TGCAGCGTCGACATGACGAACACTGAAGCTTTCTTT
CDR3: CSVDMTNTEAFF

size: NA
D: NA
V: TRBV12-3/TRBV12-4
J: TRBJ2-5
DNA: TGTGCCAGCAGTTTAGGAAGGGGAGAGACCCAGTACTTC
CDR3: CASSLGRGETQYF

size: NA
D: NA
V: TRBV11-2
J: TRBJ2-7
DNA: TGTGCCAGCAGCTTAGGGGGGCGGTTCTCCTACGAGCAGTACTTC
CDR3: CASSLGGRFSYEQYF

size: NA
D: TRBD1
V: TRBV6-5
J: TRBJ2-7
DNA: TGTGCCAGCAGTAGGACAGGCAGCTACGAGCAGTACTTC
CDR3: CASSRTGSYEQYF

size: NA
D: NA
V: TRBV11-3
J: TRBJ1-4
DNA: TGTGCCAGCAGCTTAGGCCGCGGCAGGGTGAATGAAAAACTGTTTTTT
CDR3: CASSLGRGRVNEKLFF

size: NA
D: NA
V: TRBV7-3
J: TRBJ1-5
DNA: TGTGCCAGCAGCCATTGGACAAGCTTTCAGCCCCAGCATTTT
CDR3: CASSHWTSFQPQHF